The rows below give T cell receptor beta chains drawn from one sample of a study of T cells in Graves' hyperthyroidism and ophthalmopathy. TCRdb passed the multiplex PCR reads through MiXCR, listing each CDR3 protein once. The table lists roughly 520,000 distinct CDR3 sequences, roughly 25% of them singletons. Material for sequencing was blood. The receptors come from a woman aged 25 to 39 with Graves' ophthalmopathy. Both conserved end residues are part of each CDR3. A D gene is named only where the DNA matches it firmly. Part of the rows lack a size; the others show once, few, many or a class for expanded clones.

clone_size | j_call | d_call | cdr3_length | v_call | cdr3_nt | cdr3_aa
many | TRBJ2-5 | - | 11 | TRBV20-1 | TGCAGTGCTAGACCCGAAGAGACCCAGTACTTC | CSARPEETQYF
few | TRBJ1-3 | - | 16 | TRBV20-1 | TGCAGTGCTACCCCTCAGGGAAAGGGTTTTGGAAACACCATATATTTT | CSATPQGKGFGNTIYF
many | TRBJ2-7 | TRBD2 | 16 | TRBV20-1 | TGCAGTGCTAGAGCCTATTATGCGGGGGGGCCAGGCGAGCAGTACTTC | CSARAYYAGGPGEQYF
- | TRBJ2-5 | TRBD2 | 13 | TRBV2 | TGTGCCAGAGAGGTGGGGGGGACCGAGACCCAGTACTTC | CAREVGGTETQYF
many | TRBJ1-2 | - | 15 | TRBV6-1 | TGTGCCAGCAGACTTAACCCAACAGGGAACTATGGCTACACCTTC | CASRLNPTGNYGYTF
- | TRBJ1-1 | - | 13 | TRBV29-1 | TGCAGCGTTACTATTTCAGGGAACCTTCAAGCTTTCTTT | CSVTISGNLQAFF
- | TRBJ1-1 | - | 13 | TRBV5-1 | TGCGCCAGCAGCTTGGCGGGCAGGGAGGAAGCTTTCTTT | CASSLAGREEAFF
- | TRBJ1-2 | - | 16 | TRBV5-1 | TGCGCCAGCAGCTCAGGAGATGGGCTACCCCACTATGGCTACACCTTC | CASSSGDGLPHYGYTF
many | TRBJ2-7 | - | 15 | TRBV7-6 | TGTGCCAGCAGCTTAAACTCCGACCTTCCCTACGAGCAGTACTTC | CASSLNSDLPYEQYF
many | TRBJ1-4 | - | 15 | TRBV7-8 | TGTGCCAGCAGATCAGAGCTTGCAACTAATGAAAAACTGTTTTTT | CASRSELATNEKLFF
- | TRBJ2-7 | TRBD2 | 16 | TRBV11-2 | TGTGCCAGCAGCTTAGGTGGCGGGAGCTCGGTCTACGAGCAGTACTTC | CASSLGGGSSVYEQYF
- | TRBJ1-2 | - | 14 | TRBV13 | TGTGCCAGCAGCCCTGGGAGGGACCTTTGGGGCTACACCTTC | CASSPGRDLWGYTF
many | TRBJ2-7 | TRBD2 | 15 | TRBV11-2 | TGTGCCAGCAGCCAGAGCGGGGGGGCCCACTACGAGCAGTACTTC | CASSQSGGAHYEQYF
- | TRBJ1-2 | TRBD1 | 14 | TRBV6-1 | TGTGCCAGCAGTCGCCCAGGACAGGGAAAGGGCTACACCTTC | CASSRPGQGKGYTF
many | TRBJ2-7 | TRBD1 | 15 | TRBV15 | TGTGCCACCAGCAGAGGAGGGACAGGATTCTACGAGCAGTACTTC | CATSRGGTGFYEQYF
many | TRBJ1-5 | - | 13 | TRBV12-3/TRBV12-4 | TGTGCCAGCACCTGGGGTGGGGCACAGCCCCAGCATTTT | CASTWGGAQPQHF
many | TRBJ1-1 | - | 15 | TRBV2 | TGTGCCAGCAGTGAAGTTGGGATGGGGGACACTGAAGCTTTCTTT | CASSEVGMGDTEAFF
many | TRBJ2-7 | TRBD1 | 15 | TRBV19 | TGTGCCAGTAGTATAGGAATACAGGGGGCCTACGAGCAGTACTTC | CASSIGIQGAYEQYF
- | TRBJ1-5 | TRBD1 | 15 | TRBV12-3/TRBV12-4 | TGTGCCAGCAGTGCCGGGACAGGGGTTCGGAGGCCCCAGCATTTT | CASSAGTGVRRPQHF
many | TRBJ2-5 | TRBD2 | 16 | TRBV5-6 | TGTGCCAGCAGCTCGCCGGGACTAGCGGGGGAAAAGACCCAGTACTTC | CASSSPGLAGEKTQYF
many | TRBJ2-5 | - | 14 | TRBV10-3 | TGTGCCATCAGTGAAAAGCAGCTACAAGAGACCCAGTACTTC | CAISEKQLQETQYF
many | TRBJ2-5 | - | 15 | TRBV5-1 | TGCGCCAGCAGCTTGGTCGGGGCACTACAAGAGACCCAGTACTTC | CASSLVGALQETQYF
- | TRBJ1-1 | - | 15 | TRBV7-9 | TGTGCCAGCAGCTTAGCCAGGGGTGGCAACACTGAAGCTTTCTTT | CASSLARGGNTEAFF
many | TRBJ1-2 | TRBD1 | 13 | TRBV20-1 | TGCAGTGCCCCGACAGGGGCTAACTATGGCTACACCTTC | CSAPTGANYGYTF
once | TRBJ2-7 | - | 12 | TRBV20-1 | TGCAGTGCCGCCTTGGGTAGGGACGAGCAGTACTTC | CSAALGRDEQYF
once | TRBJ1-5 | - | 16 | TRBV12-3/TRBV12-4 | TGTGCCAGCAGTCTACTTACCGGGACACCCAATCAGCCCCAGCATTTT | CASSLLTGTPNQPQHF
few | TRBJ2-7 | TRBD1 | 13 | TRBV6-1 | TGTGCCAGCAGTCGAACAGGGGTAAGGGAGCAGTACTTC | CASSRTGVREQYF
few | TRBJ2-1 | TRBD2 | 19 | TRBV7-2 | TGTGCCAGCAGTCGACTAGCGGGGGGGGTAGTTGGCTCCTACAATGAGCAGTTCTTC | CASSRLAGGVVGSYNEQFF
- | TRBJ2-7 | - | 13 | TRBV6-1 | TGTGCCAGCAGTAAACAGGCCTCCTACGAGCAGTACTTC | CASSKQASYEQYF
many | TRBJ2-7 | - | 12 | TRBV6-1 | TGTGCCAGCAGCCCCATCACCTACGAGCAGTACTTC | CASSPITYEQYF
- | TRBJ2-5 | - | 16 | TRBV6-5 | TGTGCCAGCAGTTCGGACGACGTAAACAGGGCGGAGACCGAGTACTTC | CASSSDDVNRAETEYF
many | TRBJ2-7 | - | 13 | TRBV30 | TGTGCCTGGAACAGCGACAGCCTCTACGAGCAGTACTTC | CAWNSDSLYEQYF
- | TRBJ2-7 | TRBD1 | 16 | TRBV6-1 | TGTGCCAGCAGGGCACTCCGGGACAGGGGTGCCTACGAGCAGTACTTC | CASRALRDRGAYEQYF
many | TRBJ2-5 | - | 14 | TRBV2 | TGTGCCAGCAGTGCGGGGTGGGAACAAGAGACCCAGTACTTC | CASSAGWEQETQYF
few | TRBJ2-7 | TRBD1 | 13 | TRBV5-1 | TGCGCCAGCAGCTTCGGACAGGGGGTCGAGCAGTACTTC | CASSFGQGVEQYF
many | TRBJ2-7 | TRBD2 | 19 | TRBV6-1 | TGTGCCAGCAGTGAATCCTACGGACTAGCGGGAGGGCCTCCCTACGAGCAGTACTTC | CASSESYGLAGGPPYEQYF
many | TRBJ2-3 | - | 15 | TRBV11-2 | TGTGCCAGCAGCTCCCATCCCGCTAGCACAGATACGCAGTATTTT | CASSSHPASTDTQYF
few | TRBJ1-2 | - | 17 | TRBV4-1 | TGCGCCAGCAGCCCCCCATTAGGGGGACGGCGAGGGTATGGCTACACCTTC | CASSPPLGGRRGYGYTF
- | TRBJ1-1 | - | 14 | TRBV7-9 | TGTGCCAGCAGCTCGGGACTAGGGGACACTGAAGCTTTCTTT | CASSSGLGDTEAFF
- | TRBJ2-2 | - | 11 | TRBV29-1 | TGCAGCGTTCCTAGCACAGGGGAGCTGTTTTTT | CSVPSTGELFF
many | TRBJ2-2 | TRBD1 | 16 | TRBV11-2 | TGTGCCAGCAGCGAATACGGGACAGGGCGTACCGGGGAGCTGTTTTTT | CASSEYGTGRTGELFF
few | TRBJ2-5 | - | 13 | TRBV7-3 | TGTGCCAGCAGCCCAACAAGAAAGGAGACCCAGTACTTC | CASSPTRKETQYF
- | TRBJ1-6 | - | 14 | TRBV19 | TGTGCCAGTAGTGAGACTGGATCAGGGGCACCCCTCCACTTT | CASSETGSGAPLHF
- | TRBJ2-7 | - | 13 | TRBV7-9 | TGTGCCAGCAGCTTAGGGACTACAAACGAGCAGTACTTC | CASSLGTTNEQYF
many | TRBJ2-7 | - | 16 | TRBV6-1 | TGTGCCAGCAGTGAAGCAGGGACCTGGGGCTCCTACGAGCAGTACTTC | CASSEAGTWGSYEQYF
- | TRBJ2-5 | TRBD2 | 15 | TRBV6-1 | TGTGCCAGCGGCGGTACGGGGGGTAACCAAGAGACCCAGTACTTC | CASGGTGGNQETQYF
many | TRBJ1-3 | - | 12 | TRBV12-3/TRBV12-4 | TGTGCCAGCAGTCCATACGGAAACACCATATATTTT | CASSPYGNTIYF
many | TRBJ1-5 | - | 15 | TRBV7-8 | TGTGCCAGCAGCTTAGCCGTCGGGGGCAGCCAGCCCCAGCATTTT | CASSLAVGGSQPQHF
few | TRBJ2-5 | - | 14 | TRBV12-3/TRBV12-4 | TGTGCCAGCAGTTTTAGGGGACGTATTGGGACCCAGTACTTC | CASSFRGRIGTQYF
- | TRBJ1-1 | - | 16 | TRBV2 | TGTGCCAGCAGTGGGGGGGCGGGGAGAACGCTAACTGAAGCTTTCTTT | CASSGGAGRTLTEAFF
many | TRBJ1-2 | TRBD1 | 13 | TRBV12-3/TRBV12-4 | TGTGCCAGCAGCCCGGACAGGGGCCTAGGCTACACCTTC | CASSPDRGLGYTF
many | TRBJ2-5 | - | 15 | TRBV7-8 | TGTGCCAGCAGCTTAGGCGATTTAAGGGGAAAGACCCAGTACTTC | CASSLGDLRGKTQYF
many | TRBJ2-2 | - | 12 | TRBV6-5 | TGTGCCAGCAGTTACCAGTACGGGGAGCTGTTTTTT | CASSYQYGELFF
many | TRBJ2-5 | - | 13 | TRBV6-5 | TGTGCCAGCAGTTACCCGAGTTGGAAGACCCAGTACTTC | CASSYPSWKTQYF
- | TRBJ1-1 | - | 14 | TRBV6-1 | TGTGCCAGCAGTGAAATCGGGGAGGGCACTGAAGCTTTCTTT | CASSEIGEGTEAFF
- | TRBJ1-1 | - | 16 | TRBV6-5 | TGTGCCAGCAGTTACTCGACTCCCGGTTTCGACACTGAAGCTTTCTTT | CASSYSTPGFDTEAFF
many | TRBJ2-7 | TRBD1 | 14 | TRBV6-1 | TGTGCCACTCCCCGGGACAGGGGACCCTACGAGCAGTACTTC | CATPRDRGPYEQYF
- | TRBJ1-5 | - | 14 | TRBV6-1 | TGTGCCAGCGGCCAAGACAGGAACAATCAGCCCCAGCATTTT | CASGQDRNNQPQHF
many | TRBJ1-2 | - | 14 | TRBV30 | TGTGCCTGGAATAGGGGTCAGGGGCTATATGGCTACACCTTC | CAWNRGQGLYGYTF
many | TRBJ1-2 | TRBD1 | 17 | TRBV20-1 | TGCAGTGCTAGATCTGGACAGGGGGAGGAAATCTACTATGGCTACACCTTC | CSARSGQGEEIYYGYTF